This T cell receptor (beta chain) appears in the sequencing data of a study of regulatory T cells in long-lasting Graves disease. Whole-study findings and limits: Owing to a sample size that was small, accuracy may have been reduced.

According to the study, TCR beta libraries were built with iRepertoire HTBI primers and CDR3-region Arm-PCR. TCRdb analysed the multiplex PCR reads with MiXCR anew, one entry per CDR3 protein. Of about 620,000 distinct CDR3 sequences detected, about 15% appear once; the ten largest clones hold around 19%. Time point defined: newly diagnosed GD, antithyroid drugs for less than 3 months. RNA from PBMCs was the source of the TCR library. As concerns this clonotype: The antigen is undetermined.

The CDR3 consists of 13 residues. Germline CDR1 DFQATT, CDR2 SNEGSKA (reference sequence). V lost 4 bases and J 8 bases, leaving 15 bases between the germline ends. The sample was also reused in another study, on T cells in Graves' hyperthyroidism and ophthalmopathy. That report notes: Separation of ophthalmopathy from stable hyperthyroidism was achieved by a 13 V-J model.

The receptor's source is a woman in her 30s with Graves disease. This specimen was peripheral blood mononuclear cells (PBMCs), taken at new diagnosis, from a patient treated with antithyroid drugs. The V gene is TRBV20-1, the J gene TRBJ2-4; D is perhaps TRBD1 (6 bases). CDR3 protein: CSATSDRGHIQYF. The DNA for the CDR3 is TGCAGTGCTACATCGGACAGAGGGCACATTCAGTACTTC.